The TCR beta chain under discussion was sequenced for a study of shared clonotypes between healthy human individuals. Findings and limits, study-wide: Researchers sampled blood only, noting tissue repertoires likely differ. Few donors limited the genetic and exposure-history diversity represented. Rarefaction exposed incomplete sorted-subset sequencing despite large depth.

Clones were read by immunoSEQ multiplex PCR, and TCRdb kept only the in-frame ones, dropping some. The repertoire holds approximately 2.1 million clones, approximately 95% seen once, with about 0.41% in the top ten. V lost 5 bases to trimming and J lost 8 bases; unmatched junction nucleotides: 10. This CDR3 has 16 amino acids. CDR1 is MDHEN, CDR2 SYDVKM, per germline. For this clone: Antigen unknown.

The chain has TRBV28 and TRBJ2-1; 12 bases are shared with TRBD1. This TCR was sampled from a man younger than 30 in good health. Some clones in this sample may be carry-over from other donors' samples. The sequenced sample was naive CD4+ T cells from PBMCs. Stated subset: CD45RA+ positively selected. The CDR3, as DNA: TGTGCCAGCAGTCAACCGGGACAGGGGGCGTTGGATGAGCAGTTCTTC. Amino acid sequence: CASSQPGQGALDEQFF. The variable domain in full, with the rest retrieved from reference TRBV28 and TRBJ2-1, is DVKVTQSSRYLVKRTGEKVFLECVQDMDHENMFWYRQDPGLGLRLIYFSYDVKMKEKGDIPEGYSVSREKKERFSLILESASTNQTSMYLCASSQPGQGALDEQFFGPGTRLTVL.